This TCR beta chain was retrieved from a study of blood T cell repertoires in COVID-19. Study at large: The samples span acute and convalescent COVID-19 from the United States, Italy and Spain. Sample material is recorded as cDNA or gDNA derived from T cells, B-cell-depleted T cells, or PBMCs.

Looked up from germline, CDR1 is MNHEY and CDR2 is SMNVEV (reference sequence). Between the trimmed V and J ends, which lost 1 base and 5 bases, there was a span of 7 bases. There are 13 residues in the CDR3. The authors' processing: By means of reference gene primer amplification, nucleated cell counts were estimated. The table came from immunoSEQ multiplex PCR; TCRdb's copy has only in-frame clones and leaves some out. V, J and clone size were drawn from that table, and D and trimming were deduced from the DNA. The sample has a few hundred thousand clones, 86% seen once; the top ten hold over 2%. This chain joins TRBV27 and TRBJ2-3; TRBD2 might be the D (5 bases). This clonotype was sampled from a woman in her fifties or sixties with acute or convalescent COVID-19. Material: peripheral blood. The CDR3 loop reads CASSLFRGDTQYF. In DNA, the CDR3 is TGTGCCAGCAGTTTATTTCGGGGAGATACGCAGTATTTT.